These 4 T cell receptor beta chains came from one sample sequenced in a study of T cells in Graves' hyperthyroidism and ophthalmopathy. TCR beta CDR3 sequences were amplified from RNA transcripts. The TCR CDR3 first-round RT-PCR relied on the HTBI primer set. TCRdb processed the multiplex PCR reads anew with MiXCR; each CDR3 protein has one entry. Here the sample spans 640,000 or so distinct CDR3 sequences, roughly 15% being singletons. The specimen was blood. The receptors originated from a woman aged 40 to 50 with Graves' ophthalmopathy.

This clonotype was detected ten times or more. V usage is TRBV6-1 and J usage is TRBJ1-2, with D unclear. There are 14 residues in the CDR3. Germline V gives CDR1 MNHNS, CDR2 SASEGT. V was pared by 6 bases and J by 1 base, with 12 bases between. The CDR3 sequence: CASRVEKDNYGYTF. DNA of the CDR3: TGTGCCAGCAGAGTAGAGAAGGATAACTATGGCTACACCTTC.

This clonotype was seen many times. The chain is built from TRBV28 and TRBJ2-5; D possibly corresponds to TRBD1 (6 bases). Germline V lookup: CDR1 MDHEN, CDR2 SYDVKM. The CDR3 extends over 14 amino acids. The V end lost 4 bases, the J end lost 4 bases, and 13 bases lay between the germline ends. The CDR3 loop reads CASSYVSGVETQYF. DNA of the CDR3: TGTGCCAGCAGTTATGTGTCAGGGGTAGAGACCCAGTACTTC.

The chain recombines TRBV12-3 or TRBV12-4 with TRBJ2-5; D not resolved. V was pared by 6 bases and J by 5 bases, with 19 bases between. This CDR3 contains 15 residues. CDR3 in amino acids: CASSPRLAIEETQYF. The CDR3, as DNA: TGTGCCAGCAGCCCTCGACTCGCTATCGAGGAGACCCAGTACTTC.

The chain has TRBV20-1 and TRBJ2-3, with D perhaps matching TRBD1 or TRBD2 (6 bases each). V was clipped by 0 bases and J by 1 base, with 11 bases between them. CDR1 DFQATT and CDR2 SNEGSKA come from the germline V gene (reference sequence). CDR3 size: 15 residues. The CDR3, as DNA: TGCAGTGCTAGAGACGCGGAGGGGGGCACAGATACGCAGTATTTT. This gives the protein CSARDAEGGTDTQYF.